This T cell receptor (beta chain) was sequenced during a study of T cell changes during pregnancy in multiple sclerosis. The CDR3 sequence is 14 residues long. The ends were cut back, 9 bases at V and 5 bases at J, with 20 bases in the middle. Germline V gene sequence: CDR1 ENHRY, CDR2 SYGVKD. Repertoires were generated with immunoSEQ multiplex PCR, while TCRdb's copy carries only in-frame clones and drops some. The data show more than 55,000 clones, around 90% seen once. The V gene is TRBV10-3, the J gene TRBJ2-7, with a possible D match to TRBD1 (6 bases). The material sequenced was peripheral blood, taken in the second trimester of pregnancy. The sequence derives from a female donor with multiple sclerosis, enrolled in a pregnancy study. The CDR3 spells CAILQQGSSDEQYF. For the CDR3, the DNA is TGTGCCATTCTTCAACAGGGCTCGTCAGACGAGCAGTACTTC.